This T cell receptor (beta chain) was recovered during a study of beta chain features in type 1 diabetes. Study observations and caveats: Naive, central memory and Treg TCRB repertoires appeared more alike in patients than in healthy donors. Moderately but significantly shorter TCRB CDR3s were found in Type 1 diabetes patients in all four CD4+ subsets.

Expressed TCRB transcripts were sequenced, since all the RNA that had been isolated was reverse transcribed. This table comes from immunoSEQ multiplex PCR, and its TCRdb copy is limited to in-frame clones, with some not included. Among some 25,000 clones listed, approximately 70% were seen once. Sorted cells reached over 95% purity in every population. Germline CDR1 and CDR2: SGHRS and YFSETQ. The CDR3 runs to 16 residues. The V and J ends lost 4 bases and 10 bases, in that order; junction bases with no gene match: 15. Concerning this clone: Its cognate antigen is unknown.

This sequence was found in a woman between 35 and 50 years old in good health. The source material was Tregs from blood. V is TRBV5-1 and J is TRBJ2-1, with TRBD2 identical over 9 bases. The CDR3 protein is CASSPWGSGGSVEQFF. DNA of the CDR3: TGCGCCAGCAGCCCCTGGGGTAGCGGGGGATCGGTGGAGCAGTTCTTC. Using reference TRBV5-1 and TRBJ2-1 for the parts outside the CDR3, the full variable domain is KAGVTQTPRYLIKTRGQQVTLSCSPISGHRSVSWYQQTPGQGLQFLFEYFSETQRNKGNFPGRFSGRQFSNSRSEMNVSTLELGDSALYLCASSPWGSGGSVEQFFGPGTRLTVL.